A single T cell receptor (beta chain) is shown here with its context. Its antigen is undetermined. Trimming removed 4 bases from V and 2 bases from J, with 18 bases in between. The CDR3 contains 16 residues. Germline V gene lookup returns CDR1 MGHRA and CDR2 YSYEKL. Selected positively for CCR7 and CD45RO-negative, naive CD8 cells excluded terminally differentiated effector memory CD45RA+ cells. The entry originates in a study of shared clonotypes between healthy human individuals. Background on the study: A couple of female and three male donors aged 18 to 49 were enrolled. Whole-study findings and limits: Sampling covered blood only; tissue repertoires likely differ.

Template for every sorted-subset replicate PCR totaled about 200 ng DNA, some 30,000 T cell genomes. Authors' methods: Filtering differed for immunoSEQ, which gave only junction sequences without quality scores. Generated by immunoSEQ multiplex PCR, the TCRdb table keeps only in-frame clones and is missing some. Clone size and the V and J calls come from that table; the DNA yielded D and trimming. Of some 2.1 million clones in the sample, roughly 95% were seen once. Input material: naive CD8+ T cells sorted from blood. V and J are TRBV4-1 and TRBJ2-7; D might be TRBD2 (6 bases). This TCR derives from a man younger than 35 in good health. The DNA of the CDR3 is TGCGCCAGCAGCCCCATTTCCGGGACTGCGGCCTACGAGCAGTACTTC. It is translated as CASSPISGTAAYEQYF.